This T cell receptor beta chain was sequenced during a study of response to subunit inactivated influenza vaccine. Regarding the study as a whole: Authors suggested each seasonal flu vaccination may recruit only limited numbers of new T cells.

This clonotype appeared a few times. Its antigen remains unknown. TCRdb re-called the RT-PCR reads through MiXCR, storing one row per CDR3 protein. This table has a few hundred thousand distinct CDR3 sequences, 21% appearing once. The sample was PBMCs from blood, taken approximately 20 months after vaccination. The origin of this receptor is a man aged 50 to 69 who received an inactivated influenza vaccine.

CDR3 nucleotides: TGCGCCAGCAGCACCTACCAACAGGGCCTAGCTAACTATGGCTACACCTTC. It codes for CASSTYQQGLANYGYTF. The rearrangement uses TRBV5-1 and TRBJ1-2; tentative D call: TRBD1 (6 bases). Deletions cut 4 bases from V and 0 bases from J, with 19 bases between. CDR3 length: 17 residues. The germline gives CDR1 SGHRS, CDR2 YFSETQ.